The 26 T cell receptor beta chains listed next were all sequenced from one sample in a study of CD8+ T cells in alopecia areata. It was cDNA, reverse transcribed from extracted RNA, that served as the sequencing template. Assay used: immunoSEQ multiplex PCR; TCRdb lists only in-frame clones, some missing. Of about 180,000 clones listed, roughly 65% are singletons. Sequences were derived from CD4+ T cells sorted from blood, sampled at week 0. The receptors were sampled from a human donor with alopecia areata.

This chain joins TRBV6-6 and TRBJ1-2, with D maybe TRBD1 (5 bases). With 5 bases removed from V and 6 bases from J, the gap between germline ends came to 13 bases. This CDR3 is built from 13 residues. Germline V lookup: CDR1 MNHNY, CDR2 SVGAGI (reference sequence). CDR3 sequence (DNA): TGTGCCAGCAGTAAACCACAGGTTCATGGCTACACCTTC. Encoded protein: CASSKPQVHGYTF.

V and J are TRBV29-1 and TRBJ1-6; D may be TRBD1 (5 bases). CDR1 SQVTM and CDR2 ANQGSEA come from the germline V gene. This CDR3 is 13 amino acids long. V lost 6 bases and J 5 bases, leaving 11 bases between the germline ends. The CDR3 protein is CSVWMGDNSPLHF. The CDR3 region has the DNA TGCAGCGTCTGGATGGGGGATAATTCACCCCTCCACTTT.

V is TRBV5-1 and J is TRBJ2-4, with no clear D. Germline V gene lookup returns CDR1 SGHRS and CDR2 YFSETQ. V was clipped by 4 bases and J by 0 bases, with 11 bases between them. The CDR3 has 15 residues. The CDR3 bases are TGCGCCAGCAGCCCCCAAATAGAAGCCAAAAACATTCAGTACTTC. This encodes CASSPQIEAKNIQYF.

The chain links TRBV23-1 to TRBJ2-7; tentatively, D is TRBD1 (5 bases). TRBV23-1 is known as an ORF, though its function is uncertain. The CDR3 loop spans 14 amino acids. The V end lost 7 bases, the J end lost 0 bases, and 13 bases lay between the germline ends. The CDR3 bases are TGCGCCAGCACCCCGTCCAGGGCCTCCTACGAGCAGTACTTC. It encodes CASTPSRASYEQYF.

This sequence joins TRBV19 and TRBJ1-1, with D unclear. This CDR3 region has 12 residues. Germline-derived CDR1 and CDR2 are LNHDA and SQIVND (reference sequence). Trimming took off 3 bases at V and 1 base at J, with 3 bases between the two ends. CDR3 coding DNA: TGTGCCAGTAGTATGAGGAACACTGAAGCTTTCTTT. Encoded protein: CASSMRNTEAFF.

The CDR3 reads CASSHGSNTEAFF. CDR3 coding DNA: TGTGCCTCCTCCCACGGCAGCAACACTGAAGCTTTCTTT. The chain employs TRBV30 and TRBJ1-1, with no clear D. The CDR3 contains 13 residues. The germline V and J ends were trimmed by 7 bases and 2 bases, with 14 bases remaining between them. CDR1 is GTSNPN and CDR2 is SVGIG in the germline V gene (reference sequence).

The rearrangement joins TRBV7-9 to TRBJ2-5; 8 bases align to TRBD1. Losses at the gene ends were 6 bases for V and 4 bases for J; bases not matched to a gene: 4. The V gene's germline CDR1 is SEHNR and CDR2 FQNEAQ (reference sequence). The length of the CDR3 is 13 residues. The CDR3 DNA reads TGTGCCAGCAGTTCAGACAGGGGAGAGACCCAGTACTTC. It specifies CASSSDRGETQYF.

V and J are TRBV4-3 and TRBJ1-2; D possibly corresponds to TRBD1 (6 bases). This CDR3 is 13 amino acids long. V shed 6 bases and J shed 4 bases, with 12 bases lying between them. The germline V gene has CDR1 LGHNA and CDR2 YSLEER. The CDR3 loop is CASSPGTSYGYTF. CDR3 in DNA: TGCGCCAGCAGTCCCGGGACAAGCTATGGCTACACCTTC.

The genes are TRBV19 and TRBJ1-6; weak D call: TRBD1 (6 bases). The CDR3 consists of 14 residues. The V gene's germline CDR1 is LNHDA and CDR2 SQIVND (reference sequence). The V end was cut by 7 bases, the J end by 5 bases, with 12 bases between. The CDR3 is CASIGTPDNSPLHF. The DNA for the CDR3 is TGTGCCAGTATCGGGACACCTGATAATTCACCCCTCCACTTT.

The chain employs TRBV7-2 and TRBJ2-1; D not certain. Trimming stripped 7 bases from V and 4 bases from J, with 5 bases between. The CDR3 sequence is 11 residues long. Germline CDR1 is SGHTA and CDR2 is FQGNSA. CDR3 bases: TGTGCCAGCACGGGTTACAATGAGCAGTTCTTC. Its protein is CASTGYNEQFF.

This rearrangement joins TRBV13 to TRBJ2-7; D is perhaps TRBD2 (6 bases). Germline CDR1 reads PRHDT; CDR2 reads FYEKMQ (reference sequence). The CDR3 contains 14 residues. Trimming pared 3 bases from V and 0 bases from J, leaving 9 bases between. The CDR3 here is CASSLLGGSYEQYF. In nucleotides, the CDR3 is TGTGCCAGCAGCTTGCTCGGGGGCTCCTACGAGCAGTACTTC.

V gene TRBV30 combines with J gene TRBJ2-5; D is unclear. CDR1 GTSNPN and CDR2 SVGIG come from the germline V gene (reference sequence). CDR3 length: 11 residues. V was shortened by 2 bases and J by 5 bases, with 6 bases between the two germline ends. The CDR3 DNA reads as TGTGCCTGGAGTAGTCGGGAGACCCAGTACTTC. It is translated as CAWSSRETQYF.

This clone showed up just a few times. The chain combines TRBV28 with TRBJ1-2; 8 bases are shared with TRBD1. Germline-derived CDR1 and CDR2 are MDHEN and SYDVKM. V shed 6 bases and J 3 bases; nucleotides not matched to a gene: 6. This CDR3 region has 14 residues. The chain's CDR3 is CASSSGQDHYGYTF. The CDR3 coding sequence is TGTGCCAGCAGCTCGGGACAGGACCACTATGGCTACACCTTC.

V gene TRBV7-2 combines with J gene TRBJ1-5; 8 bases are shared with TRBD1. With V trimmed by 0 bases and J by 0 bases, 7 bases remained unmatched. The germline gives CDR1 SGHTA, CDR2 FQGNSA. The CDR3 has 18 residues. The DNA for the CDR3 is TGTGCCAGCAGCTTAGCGACCGGGACAGGACTTAGCAATCAGCCCCAGCATTTT. This encodes CASSLATGTGLSNQPQHF.

This rearrangement joins TRBV11-2 to TRBJ2-5, with D hard to call. Germline CDR1 and CDR2: SGHAT and FQNNGV. V lost 0 bases, J lost 5 bases, and 10 bases lay in between. The CDR3 is 14 residues long. DNA for the CDR3: TGTGCCAGCAGCTTAGATCTAAGGTCGGAGACCCAGTACTTC. Translating it yields CASSLDLRSETQYF.

In nucleotides, the CDR3 is TGTGCCTGGAGTTCGGGACAGAGTTACGAGCAGTACTTC. Protein sequence: CAWSSGQSYEQYF. J is TRBJ2-7 and V is TRBV30; TRBD1 aligns across 7 bases. CDR1 is GTSNPN and CDR2 is SVGIG in the germline V gene (reference sequence). The CDR3 length is 13 residues. V lost 2 bases, J lost 4 bases, and 5 bases stayed unmatched.

Details on this clone: Within the sample, other DNA sequences also encode this same CDR3. This sequence joins TRBV29-1 and TRBJ1-2; possible D gene TRBD1, 5 bases. Germline loops: CDR1 SQVTM, CDR2 ANQGSEA. This CDR3 spans 11 amino acids. V shed 4 bases and J shed 5 bases, with 8 bases lying between them. For the CDR3, the DNA is TGCAGCGTTGTAGGGGATTATGGCTACACCTTC. It yields the protein CSVVGDYGYTF.

The CDR3 spells CASSAGRFYEQYF. The CDR3 DNA follows: TGTGCCAGCAGTGCGGGCAGATTCTACGAGCAGTACTTC. The rearrangement uses TRBV2 and TRBJ2-7; D remains ambiguous. Trimming took 4 bases from V and 3 from J, leaving 10 bases between them. The V gene's germline CDR1 is SNHLY and CDR2 FYNNEI. The CDR3 sequence is 13 residues long.

This chain connects TRBV5-1 to TRBJ2-5; TRBD2 matches 12 bases. The junction had 8 bases not matched to a gene; V was cut back by 1 base and J by 4 bases. CDR1 and CDR2 from the germline V gene are SGHRS and YFSETQ. This CDR3 is 17 amino acids long. Here the CDR3 reads CASSLMLAGGRRETQYF. In DNA form, the CDR3 reads TGCGCCAGCAGCTTGATGCTAGCGGGGGGGCGAAGAGAGACCCAGTACTTC.

The chain has TRBV29-1 and TRBJ1-2; D gene unclear. The CDR3 is 11 residues long. CDR1 and CDR2 from the germline V gene are SQVTM and ANQGSEA. Trimming stripped 5 bases from V and 13 bases from J, with 17 bases between. The CDR3 loop reads CSVTNTVSSTF. The CDR3 DNA reads as TGCAGCGTTACTAACACGGTTTCGTCCACCTTC. Full variable domain (remainder filled in from reference TRBV29-1 and TRBJ1-2): SAVISQKPSRDICQRGTSLTIQCQVDSQVTMMFWYRQQPGQSLTLIATANQGSEATYESGFVIDKFPISRPNLTFSTLTVSNMSPEDSSIYLCSVTNTVSSTFGSGTRLTVV.

The J gene is TRBJ2-3, the V gene TRBV5-1, with a tentative D call TRBD2 (5 bases). V was trimmed by 3 bases and J by 6 bases, leaving 11 bases between them. CDR1 and CDR2 from the germline V gene are SGHRS and YFSETQ. This CDR3 region has 13 residues. CDR3 sequence (DNA): TGCGCCAGCAGCTCAACTAGTTCCGATACGCAGTATTTT. Amino acid sequence: CASSSTSSDTQYF.

The rearrangement links TRBV7-3 to TRBJ2-1, with TRBD2 identical over 10 bases. The V gene's germline CDR1 is SGHTA and CDR2 FQGTGA. The CDR3 consists of 14 residues. V dropped 4 bases and J dropped 10; count of bases not matched to a gene: 7. In DNA form, the CDR3 reads TGTGCCAGCAGCTCGGGGACTAGCGCAGGGGAGCAGTTCTTC. This codes for CASSSGTSAGEQFF.

This clone was detected only a few times. The DNA of the CDR3 is TGCAGCGCTGACCTAGGGGTAGAGACCCAGTACTTC. It codes for CSADLGVETQYF. This rearrangement joins TRBV29-1 to TRBJ2-5, with D perhaps matching TRBD1 (5 bases). V lost 7 bases and J lost 4, with 13 bases in between. The CDR3 runs to 12 residues. Germline CDR1 and CDR2: SQVTM and ANQGSEA.

V gene TRBV5-1 combines with J gene TRBJ2-1; the D call may be TRBD1 or TRBD2 (5 bases each). Germline V lookup: CDR1 SGHRS, CDR2 YFSETQ. The CDR3 extends over 14 amino acids. V was clipped by 3 bases and J by 7 bases, with 14 bases between them. The CDR3 DNA reads as TGCGCCAGCAGCTCTCAGGGACCAGGGAATGAGCAGTTCTTC. It specifies CASSSQGPGNEQFF.

The chain recombines TRBV30 with TRBJ2-4; D gene ambiguous. The germline V gene encodes CDR1 GTSNPN and CDR2 SVGIG (reference sequence). V lost 5 bases to trimming and J lost 5 bases, with 10 bases between them. The CDR3 contains 12 residues. In DNA form, the CDR3 reads TGTGCCTGGGGCAATCGGCAAAACATTCAGTACTTC. Encoded protein: CAWGNRQNIQYF.

The chain is built from TRBV30 and TRBJ1-5; TRBD1 might be the D (5 bases). Germline-derived CDR1 and CDR2 are GTSNPN and SVGIG (reference sequence). The V and J ends lost 2 bases and 9 bases respectively, with 14 bases between them. The CDR3 runs 13 residues. The CDR3 nucleotides are TGTGCCTGGAGTCGGGGGTTAGGCGGGCCCCAGCATTTT. It yields the protein CAWSRGLGGPQHF.